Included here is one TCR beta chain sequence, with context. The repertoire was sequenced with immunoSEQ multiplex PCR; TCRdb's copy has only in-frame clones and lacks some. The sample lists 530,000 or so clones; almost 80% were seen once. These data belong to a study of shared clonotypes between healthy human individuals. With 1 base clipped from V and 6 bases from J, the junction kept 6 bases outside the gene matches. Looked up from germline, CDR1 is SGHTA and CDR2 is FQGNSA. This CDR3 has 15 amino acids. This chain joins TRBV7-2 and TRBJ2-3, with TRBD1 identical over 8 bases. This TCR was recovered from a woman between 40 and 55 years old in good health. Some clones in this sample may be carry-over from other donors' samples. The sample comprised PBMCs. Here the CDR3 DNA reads TGTGCCAGCAGCTTAGTTACAGGGGGGAGGGATACGCAGTATTTT. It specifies CASSLVTGGRDTQYF. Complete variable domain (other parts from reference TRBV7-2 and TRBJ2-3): GAGVSQSPSNKVTEKGKDVELRCDPISGHTALYWYRQSLGQGLEFLIYFQGNSAPDKSGLPSDRFSAERTGGSVSTLTIQRTQQEDSAVYLCASSLVTGGRDTQYFGPGTRLTVL.